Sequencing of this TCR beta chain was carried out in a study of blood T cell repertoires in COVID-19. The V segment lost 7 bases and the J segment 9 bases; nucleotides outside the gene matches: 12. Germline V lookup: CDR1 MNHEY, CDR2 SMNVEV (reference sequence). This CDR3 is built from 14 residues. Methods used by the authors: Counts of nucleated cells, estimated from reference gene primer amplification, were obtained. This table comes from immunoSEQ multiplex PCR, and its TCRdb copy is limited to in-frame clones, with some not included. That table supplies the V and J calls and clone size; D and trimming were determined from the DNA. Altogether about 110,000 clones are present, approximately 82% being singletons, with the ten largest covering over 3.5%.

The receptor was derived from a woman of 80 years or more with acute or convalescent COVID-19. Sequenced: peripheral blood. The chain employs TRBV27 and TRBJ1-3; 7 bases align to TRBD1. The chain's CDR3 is CASILPDRRSTIYF. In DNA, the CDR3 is TGTGCCAGCATCTTACCGGACAGGCGATCCACCATATATTTT.